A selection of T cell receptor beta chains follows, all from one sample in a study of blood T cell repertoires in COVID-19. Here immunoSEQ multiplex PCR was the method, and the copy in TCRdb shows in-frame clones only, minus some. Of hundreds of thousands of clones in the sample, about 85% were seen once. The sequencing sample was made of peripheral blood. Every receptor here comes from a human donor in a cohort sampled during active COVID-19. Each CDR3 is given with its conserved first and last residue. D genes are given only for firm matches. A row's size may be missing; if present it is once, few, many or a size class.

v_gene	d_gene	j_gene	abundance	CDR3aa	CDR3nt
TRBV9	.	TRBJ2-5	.	CASSEKGWRGETQYF	TGTGCCAGCAGCGAAAAGGGTTGGCGGGGAGAGACCCAGTACTTC
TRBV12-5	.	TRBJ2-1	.	CASGSSGRGSYNEQFF	TGTGCTAGTGGTTCCTCCGGACGGGGTTCCTACAATGAGCAGTTCTTC
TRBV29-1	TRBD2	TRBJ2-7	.	CSVGKLAGNYEQYF	TGCAGCGTTGGAAAACTAGCGGGGAACTACGAGCAGTACTTC
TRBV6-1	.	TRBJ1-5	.	CASSEGAQYNRPQHF	TGTGCCAGCAGTGAAGGGGCACAGTACAATCGGCCCCAGCATTTT
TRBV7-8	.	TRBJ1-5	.	CASSLDRNQPQHF	TGTGCCAGCAGCTTAGACCGGAATCAGCCCCAGCATTTT
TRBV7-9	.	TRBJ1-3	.	CASSLAGGGSGNTIYF	TGTGCCAGCAGCTTAGCTGGCGGGGGTTCTGGAAACACCATATATTTT
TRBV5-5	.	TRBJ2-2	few	CASSFSRTGELFF	TGTGCCAGCAGCTTTTCGAGAACCGGGGAGCTGTTTTTT
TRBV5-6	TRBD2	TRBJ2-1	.	CASNPLGGLEFF	TGTGCCAGCAACCCCCTCGGGGGACTAGAGTTCTTC
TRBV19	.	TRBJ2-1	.	CASSIGTSSSYNEQFF	TGTGCCAGTAGTATAGGGACATCGAGCTCCTACAATGAGCAGTTCTTC
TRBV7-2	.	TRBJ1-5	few	CASSLGTGLVSNQPQHF	TGTGCCAGCAGCTTAGGTACAGGGTTGGTAAGCAATCAGCCCCAGCATTTT
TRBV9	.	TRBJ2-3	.	CASSLWPSLKDGADTQYF	TGTGCCAGCAGCTTGTGGCCCTCACTTAAGGACGGGGCAGATACGCAGTATTTT
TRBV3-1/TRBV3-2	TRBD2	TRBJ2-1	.	CASSQEEGLAAYNEQFF	TGTGCCAGCAGCCAAGAAGAGGGACTAGCGGCTTACAATGAGCAGTTCTTC
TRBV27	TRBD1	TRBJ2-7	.	CASSSTGTGDYEQYF	TGTGCCAGCAGTAGCACCGGGACAGGGGATTACGAGCAGTACTTC
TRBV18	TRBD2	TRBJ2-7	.	CASSPRTSRYEQYF	TGTGCCAGCTCACCGAGGACTAGCCGTTACGAGCAGTACTTC